This T cell receptor (beta chain) stems from a study of blood T cells in healthy people across ages. Study-level points and caveats: In long-lived donors, naive CD4+ cell counts and diversity exceeded those of aged donors.

The authors ran a second PCR of about 6 to 11 cycles using a sample-barcoded 5' primer and a J-beta primer mix. Using its own MiXCR run on the 5' RACE reads, TCRdb lists one record per CDR3 protein. The data contain fewer than 700,000 distinct CDR3 sequences, around 38% of them seen just once; the ten biggest clones take up around 32%. This clonotype was counted at least ten times. Its matching antigen is unknown. This receptor was obtained from a man older than 75 in good health. The sequencing sample was made of blood.

CDR3 coding DNA: TGCGCCAGCAGCTTGGGGACGTCGGGGAACATTCAGTACTTC. Translation: CASSLGTSGNIQYF. The chain carries TRBV5-1 and TRBJ2-4, with D perhaps TRBD2 (5 bases). Germline V CDR1 and CDR2: SGHRS, YFSETQ. This CDR3 spans 14 amino acids. Trimming removed 0 bases from V and 7 bases from J, with 11 bases in between. Together with reference TRBV5-1 and TRBJ2-4, the CDR3 gives the full variable domain: KAGVTQTPRYLIKTRGQQVTLSCSPISGHRSVSWYQQTPGQGLQFLFEYFSETQRNKGNFPGRFSGRQFSNSRSEMNVSTLELGDSALYLCASSLGTSGNIQYFGAGTRLSVL.